These 31 T cell receptor beta chains were all obtained from the same sample, sequenced in a study of blood T cell repertoires in COVID-19. Generated by immunoSEQ multiplex PCR, the TCRdb table keeps only in-frame clones and is missing some. Among 35,000 to 45,000 clones listed, 65% to 90% were seen once. The sample was peripheral blood. Receptor source: a human donor in a cohort sampled during active COVID-19.

This chain links TRBV29-1 with TRBJ1-1; the match to TRBD1 covers 8 bases. The V gene end was trimmed by 7 bases and the J gene end by 0 bases; junction bases not matched to a gene: 7. CDR3 length equals 14 residues. Germline CDR1 reads SQVTM; CDR2 reads ANQGSEA. The CDR3 DNA is TGCAGCGGACAGGGGCCGTTTCTGAACACTGAAGCTTTCTTT. As protein: CSGQGPFLNTEAFF.

The genes are TRBV24-1 and TRBJ1-4; 8 bases match TRBD1. The CDR3 runs 14 residues. Germline assignment: CDR1 KGHDR and CDR2 SFDVKD. The ends lost 11 bases at V and 8 bases at J; junction bases unmatched: 12. CDR3 bases: TGTGCCAGAGAGTTACAGGGGGATTTGGAAAAACTGTTTTTT. It yields the protein CARELQGDLEKLFF.

V usage is TRBV6-2 or TRBV6-3 and J usage is TRBJ1-5, with D maybe TRBD1 (5 bases). Between the trimmed V and J ends, which lost 5 bases and 0 bases, there was a span of 8 bases. The CDR3 sequence is 14 residues long. Germline assignment: CDR1 MNHEY and CDR2 SVGEGT. Here the CDR3 DNA reads TGTGCCAGCAGTCAGGACAATAGCAATCAGCCCCAGCATTTT. Translation gives CASSQDNSNQPQHF.

The chain joins TRBV6-6 to TRBJ1-5; D gene uncertain. CDR1 is MNHNY and CDR2 is SVGAGI in the germline V gene (reference sequence). The CDR3 spans 14 residues. The V gene lost 6 bases and the J gene lost 2 bases, with 11 bases spanning the gap. CDR3 nucleotides: TGTGCCAGCAGCAAAACAGAGCGCAATCAGCCCCAGCATTTT. It encodes CASSKTERNQPQHF.

The chain employs TRBV7-3 and TRBJ1-1; TRBD1 matches at 10 bases. V lost 5 bases to trimming and J lost 2 bases; unmatched junction nucleotides: 2. CDR1 SGHTA and CDR2 FQGTGA come from the germline V gene. The CDR3 spans 14 residues. Here the CDR3 DNA reads TGTGCCAGCAGCAGACAGGGGGCAAACACTGAAGCTTTCTTT. Amino acids: CASSRQGANTEAFF.

This rearrangement joins TRBV14 to TRBJ2-2; possibly TRBD1 for D (6 bases). Germline assignment: CDR1 SGHDN and CDR2 FVKESK. CDR3 length: 16 residues. V gave up 2 bases and J gave up 5 bases, with 15 bases separating them. CDR3 residues: CASSQRTGSGTGELFF. DNA of the CDR3: TGTGCCAGCAGCCAACGAACAGGGTCTGGAACCGGGGAGCTGTTTTTT.

The chain combines TRBV7-3 with TRBJ1-1, with 7 positions matching TRBD1. Germline V gives CDR1 SGHTA, CDR2 FQGTGA. The CDR3 spans 16 residues. V lost 3 bases, J lost 0 bases, and 7 bases stayed unmatched. Written as DNA, the CDR3 is TGTGCCAGCAGCTTCCCTCCGGGACAGATGAACACTGAAGCTTTCTTT. Encoded protein: CASSFPPGQMNTEAFF.

The rearrangement uses TRBV5-1 and TRBJ2-1; the D is unclear. V lost 9 bases to trimming and J lost 4 bases, with 20 bases between them. The CDR3 runs to 15 residues. Germline CDR1 and CDR2: SGHRS and YFSETQ. CDR3 nucleotides: TGCGCCACCCGAAAAGCTACCGAACCTTACAATGAGCAGTTCTTC. This encodes CATRKATEPYNEQFF.

The chain uses TRBV19 and TRBJ1-1; 7 nucleotides agree with TRBD1. J lost 1 base, V lost 8 bases, and 7 bases had no gene match. CDR3 length: 14 residues. CDR1 is LNHDA, CDR2 SQIVND, per germline (reference sequence). The CDR3 sequence: CASGLKGANTEAFF. The CDR3 region has the DNA TGTGCCAGTGGCCTAAAGGGGGCGAACACTGAAGCTTTCTTT.

The chain employs TRBV5-1 and TRBJ2-7; D perhaps matches TRBD1 (5 bases). The CDR3 sequence is 15 residues long. Germline CDR1 and CDR2: SGHRS and YFSETQ. Trimming took off 5 bases at V and 0 bases at J, with 15 bases between the two ends. Here the CDR3 reads CASSQGHSSSYEQYF. The CDR3 DNA reads as TGCGCCAGCAGTCAAGGACATTCGAGCTCCTACGAGCAGTACTTC.

The chain is built from TRBV4-3 and TRBJ2-7; the match to TRBD2 covers 8 bases. Germline lookup yields CDR1 LGHNA and CDR2 YSLEER. Trimming took 0 bases from V and 0 from J; bases not matched to a gene: 10. This CDR3 spans 18 amino acids. CDR3 region: CASSQDSLAGLGSYEQYF. CDR3 sequence (DNA): TGCGCCAGCAGCCAAGATAGCCTAGCGGGTTTGGGCTCCTACGAGCAGTACTTC.

The rearrangement uses TRBV6-5 and TRBJ2-7; 8 bases match TRBD2. J gave up 4 bases and V 7 bases, and 9 bases lay outside the gene matches. The CDR3 runs 14 residues. Germline CDR1 is MNHEY and CDR2 is SVGAGI. CDR3: CASTLTGGDYEQYF. The CDR3 DNA reads as TGTGCCAGCACCCTCACGGGGGGGGATTACGAGCAGTACTTC.

This clone has a single count. The chain uses TRBV7-2 and TRBJ2-7; TRBD2 agrees at 7 bases. This CDR3 is 15 amino acids long. Germline CDR1 and CDR2: SGHTA and FQGNSA. J lost 0 bases, V lost 6 bases, and 8 bases had no gene match. Here the CDR3 reads CASRLNSGGSYEQYF. Written as DNA, the CDR3 is TGTGCCAGCAGACTCAACTCGGGGGGCTCCTACGAGCAGTACTTC.

The V and J genes are TRBV19 and TRBJ2-2; 8 positions agree with TRBD1. V was clipped by 10 bases and J by 5 bases; unmatched bases: 12. Germline-derived CDR1 and CDR2 are LNHDA and SQIVND (reference sequence). CDR3 size: 15 residues. CDR3 amino acids: CATPRSRTGTGELFF. The DNA for the CDR3 is TGTGCCACTCCCCGCTCCCGGACAGGGACCGGGGAGCTGTTTTTT.

For this clone: At one end, the junction sequence differs from germline, possibly due to a read error. CDR3 in amino acids: CASSPLGLAYGVGETQYF. CDR3 sequence (DNA): TGTGCTAGCAGCCCTCTCGGCCTAGCGTATGGGGTTGGAGAGACCCAGTACTTC. The rearrangement uses TRBV7-7 and TRBJ2-5, with D perhaps TRBD2 (6 bases). This CDR3 has 18 amino acids. Germline CDR1 is SSHAT and CDR2 is FNYEAQ (reference sequence).

V is TRBV2 and J is TRBJ1-1; no definite D call. CDR3 size: 12 residues. Trimming shortened V by 4 bases and J by 7 bases, and 10 bases separated the two germline ends. In germline, CDR1 is SNHLY, CDR2 FYNNEI. This chain's CDR3 is CASSVQRFEAFF. The CDR3 DNA is TGTGCCAGCAGTGTCCAACGGTTTGAAGCTTTCTTT.

The rearrangement joins TRBV19 to TRBJ1-4, with D uncertain. Trimming removed 7 bases from V and 0 bases from J, with 9 bases in between. Germline lookup yields CDR1 LNHDA and CDR2 SQIVND (reference sequence). This CDR3 spans 14 amino acids. The CDR3 DNA sequence: TGTGCCAGTATCGGAGCCGCAACTAATGAAAAACTGTTTTTT. Protein sequence: CASIGAATNEKLFF.

This chain connects TRBV7-9 to TRBJ2-5; 7 positions match TRBD1. The V gene end was trimmed by 8 bases and the J gene end by 5 bases; junction bases not matched to a gene: 2. The V gene's germline CDR1 is SEHNR and CDR2 FQNEAQ (reference sequence). The CDR3 totals 11 residues. CDR3 in amino acids: CASYRGETQYF. The CDR3 DNA reads TGTGCCAGCTACAGGGGCGAGACCCAGTACTTC.

The rearrangement uses TRBV5-1 and TRBJ1-3; maybe TRBD1 (6 bases). Germline loops: CDR1 SGHRS, CDR2 YFSETQ. The CDR3 extends over 18 amino acids. V was shortened by 0 bases and J by 1 base, with 17 bases between the two germline ends. The CDR3, as DNA: TGCGCCAGCAGCTTGGGAGGGGGACTATCGGTTTCTGGAAACACCATATATTTT. Translated: CASSLGGGLSVSGNTIYF. The full variable domain, completed using reference TRBV5-1 and TRBJ1-3, is KAGVTQTPRYLIKTRGQQVTLSCSPISGHRSVSWYQQTPGQGLQFLFEYFSETQRNKGNFPGRFSGRQFSNSRSEMNVSTLELGDSALYLCASSLGGGLSVSGNTIYFGEGSWLTVV.

This clone has just one count. The chain uses TRBV6-2 or TRBV6-3 and TRBJ2-1, with TRBD2 matching 11 bases. Germline values: CDR1 MNHEY, CDR2 SVGEGT. The length of the CDR3 is 18 residues. The V segment lost 0 bases and the J segment 8 bases; nucleotides outside the gene matches: 12. CDR3 nucleotide sequence: TGTGCCAGCAGTTACTCGAGTCGGTCTAGCGGGGGGATGGATGAGCAGTTCTTC. Protein sequence: CASSYSSRSSGGMDEQFF.

The sample holds one count of this clone. The chain is built from TRBV27 and TRBJ2-5; 8 nucleotides line up with TRBD2. The CDR3 is 15 residues long. Trimming took 8 bases from V and 5 from J; bases not matched to a gene: 13. From germline, CDR1 is MNHEY and CDR2 SMNVEV (reference sequence). CDR3 residues: CASGSLAGGRETQYF. The CDR3, as DNA: TGTGCCAGCGGATCCCTGGCGGGGGGTCGGGAGACCCAGTACTTC.

This clone was counted a single time. Germline and junction disagree at one end, which may indicate a read error. The chain links TRBV3-1 (or the pseudogene TRBV3-2) to TRBJ2-1; 7 bases agree with TRBD2. The CDR3 spans 16 residues. Germline V gene lookup returns CDR1 LGHDT and CDR2 YNNKEL (reference sequence). This CDR3 is CASSRRDYASDNEQFF. In nucleotides, the CDR3 is TGTGCCAGCAGCCGGCGGGACTACGCCTCCGACAATGAGCAGTTCTTC.

The CDR3 region is CASSQDSKTDTQYF. The CDR3 nucleotides read TGCGCCAGCAGCCAAGACAGTAAGACAGATACGCAGTATTTT. The chain combines TRBV4-1 with TRBJ2-3; D gene ambiguous. The CDR3 is 14 amino acids. The V end lost 0 bases, the J end lost 3 bases, and 7 bases lay between the germline ends. Germline assignment: CDR1 MGHRA and CDR2 YSYEKL.

This clone occurred once. Written as DNA, the CDR3 is TGTGCCAGCTCACCATCCATGCAGCGGAGCTCCTACAATGAGCAGTTCTTC. Its protein product is CASSPSMQRSSYNEQFF. The genes are TRBV18 and TRBJ2-1, with a tentative D call TRBD2 (5 bases). Trimming stripped 2 bases from V and 0 bases from J, with 14 bases between. CDR1 and CDR2 from the germline V gene are KGHSH and LQKENI. CDR3 length: 17 residues.

The sample holds one count of this clone. The chain joins TRBV30 to TRBJ2-1, with 7 bases lining up with TRBD1. V trimming: 3 bases; J trimming: 0 bases; junction bases outside the gene matches: 8. Germline V CDR1 and CDR2: GTSNPN, SVGIG (reference sequence). The CDR3 has 16 residues. The CDR3 nucleotides read TGTGCCTGGAGGCATGCAGGGGGAATCTCCTACAATGAGCAGTTCTTC. It yields the protein CAWRHAGGISYNEQFF.

This chain uses TRBV7-2 with TRBJ2-5; 14 nucleotides match TRBD2. Germline-derived CDR1 and CDR2 are SGHTA and FQGNSA. Trimming cost V 5 bases and J 6 bases; bases outside gene matches: 11. The CDR3 spans 17 residues. The CDR3, as DNA: TGTGCCAGCAGCCTATTTTTCGGACTAGCGGGAGGAAAGACCCAGTACTTC. It encodes CASSLFFGLAGGKTQYF. The whole variable domain, filled in from reference TRBV7-2 and TRBJ2-5, reads GAGVSQSPSNKVTEKGKDVELRCDPISGHTALYWYRQSLGQGLEFLIYFQGNSAPDKSGLPSDRFSAERTGGSVSTLTIQRTQQEDSAVYLCASSLFFGLAGGKTQYFGPGTRLLVL.

The gene calls are TRBV5-1 and TRBJ2-3; TRBD2 might be the D (5 bases). The CDR3 is 15 amino acids. V was cut by 3 bases and J by 2 bases, with 13 bases left in between. Germline assignment: CDR1 SGHRS and CDR2 YFSETQ. The CDR3 DNA sequence: TGCGCCAGCAGCTCTGGAGGCCTAGTCACAGATACGCAGTATTTT. It is translated as CASSSGGLVTDTQYF.

The J gene is TRBJ2-1, the V gene TRBV12-3 or TRBV12-4, with D possibly being TRBD2 (5 bases). The CDR3 runs 13 residues. Deletions cut 5 bases from V and 8 bases from J, with 13 bases between. The CDR3: CASSPPDGDEQFF. The CDR3 DNA follows: TGTGCCAGCAGTCCCCCGGACGGGGATGAGCAGTTCTTC.

This clone appeared a few times. The J gene is TRBJ1-6, the V gene TRBV5-1, with TRBD1 matching 8 bases. The CDR3 has 14 amino acids. Germline V gives CDR1 SGHRS, CDR2 YFSETQ. The ends lost 4 bases at V and 11 bases at J; junction bases unmatched: 8. This chain's CDR3 is CASSVDRAGAPLHF. CDR3 sequence (DNA): TGCGCCAGCAGCGTGGACAGGGCCGGGGCACCCCTCCACTTT.

The rearrangement links TRBV18 to TRBJ2-1, with 9 nucleotides matching TRBD1. The germline gives CDR1 KGHSH, CDR2 LQKENI. After removal of 2 bases from V and 10 bases from J, the junction contained 12 bases not matched to a gene. The CDR3 covers 16 residues. CDR3 residues: CASSPMRQGGSSEQFF. The CDR3 DNA sequence: TGTGCCAGCTCACCAATGAGACAGGGGGGTTCCTCAGAGCAGTTCTTC.

The rearrangement links TRBV6-4 to TRBJ2-1; D remains unclear. CDR1 is MRHNA and CDR2 is SNTAGT in the germline V gene. The CDR3 spans 16 residues. The ends were cut back, 4 bases at V and 0 bases at J, with 13 bases in the middle. CDR3 sequence (DNA): TGTGCCAGCAGTGCTATGGGCTCCAGCTCCTACAATGAGCAGTTCTTC. Protein: CASSAMGSSSYNEQFF.